Sequencing of this TCR beta chain was carried out in a study of blood T cell repertoires in COVID-19. Study-level information: Nucleic acid was either cDNA or gDNA, and it came from T cells, B-cell-depleted T cells, or PBMCs.

CDR1 and CDR2 (germline): SNHLY, FYNNEI. The CDR3 sequence is 14 residues long. Here immunoSEQ multiplex PCR was the method, and the copy in TCRdb shows in-frame clones only, minus some. The sample holds about 440,000 clones, 80% to 95% seen once. This clone was observed once. The germline gene is not matched at one end of the junction; a read error may be the cause. The sequence derives from a man younger than 30 who had recovered from COVID-19. The chain uses TRBV2 and TRBJ2-2; 8 bases map to TRBD2. Sequences were obtained from PBMCs or T cells enriched from blood (not recorded which). The CDR3 sequence is CASSVSGDTGELFF. CDR3 DNA sequence: TGTGCCAGCAGCGTTAGCGGGGACACGGGGGAGCTGTTTTTT.